Listed here are 14 T cell receptor beta chains from one sample, sequenced in a study of blood T cell repertoires in COVID-19. Profiled with immunoSEQ multiplex PCR; TCRdb holds only in-frame clones, not every one. The table includes 120,000 to 150,000 clones, over 80% detected once. Source material: peripheral blood. The receptors originated from a man aged 50 to 59 who had recovered from COVID-19.

The chain is built from TRBV3-1 (or the pseudogene TRBV3-2) and TRBJ1-2, with TRBD1 identical over 7 bases. The V gene's germline CDR1 is LGHDT and CDR2 YNNKEL (reference sequence). There are 14 residues in the CDR3. V gave up 3 bases and J gave up 2 bases; unmatched junction bases: 3. DNA for the CDR3: TGTGCCAGCAGCCAGAGAGGGGGCAACTATGGCTACACCTTC. It codes for CASSQRGGNYGYTF.

The CDR3 region is CASSSEVSSTDTQYF. In nucleotides, the CDR3 is TGTGCCAGCAGTTCAGAAGTATCTAGCACAGATACGCAGTATTTT. The chain has TRBV6-5 and TRBJ2-3; D gene ambiguous. CDR1 is MNHEY, CDR2 SVGAGI, per germline. V was clipped by 4 bases and J by 0 bases, with 11 bases between them. CDR3 size: 15 residues.

The chain couples TRBV6-1 to TRBJ2-3, with 8 bases aligning to TRBD2. This CDR3 region has 15 residues. The germline CDR1 and CDR2 sequences are MNHNS and SASEGT. J gave up 6 bases and V 1 base, and 6 bases lay outside the gene matches. In nucleotides, the CDR3 is TGTGCCAGCAGTGAAGAACTAGCGGCTTGGGATACGCAGTATTTT. It encodes CASSEELAAWDTQYF.

The gene calls are TRBV6-6 and TRBJ2-3; TRBD1 matches 8 bases. J lost 2 bases, V lost 2 bases, and 3 bases had no gene match. Germline V lookup: CDR1 MNHNY, CDR2 SVGAGI (reference sequence). CDR3 length: 15 residues. In nucleotides, the CDR3 is TGTGCCAGCAGTTACCGGGACAGGAACACAGATACGCAGTATTTT. It is translated as CASSYRDRNTDTQYF.

The chain has TRBV9 and TRBJ2-7; 8 bases align to TRBD2. The CDR3 is 14 amino acids. V dropped 2 bases and J dropped 4; count of bases not matched to a gene: 5. Germline V lookup: CDR1 SGDLS, CDR2 YYNGEE. The chain's CDR3 is CASSVETSGYEQYF. The CDR3 DNA reads TGTGCCAGCAGCGTCGAAACTAGCGGATACGAGCAGTACTTC.

The rearrangement links TRBV2 to TRBJ2-7; tentative D call: TRBD1 (5 bases). Germline V gene data show CDR1 as SNHLY and CDR2 as FYNNEI. Trimming removed 3 bases from V and 5 bases from J, with 11 bases in between. This CDR3 spans 13 amino acids. The CDR3 nucleotides read TGTGCCAGCAGTGAGGTGACAGTCGACGAGCAGTACTTC. Protein sequence: CASSEVTVDEQYF.

V usage is TRBV4-1 and J usage is TRBJ2-7; D not certain. In germline, CDR1 is MGHRA, CDR2 YSYEKL. The CDR3 is made up of 15 amino acids. Trimming removed 0 bases at V and 2 bases at J, with 11 bases between. For the CDR3, the DNA is TGCGCCAGCAGCCAAGATTTCCCGGGTCCCTACGAGCAGTACTTC. This codes for CASSQDFPGPYEQYF.

This chain connects TRBV13 to TRBJ1-3; D possibly corresponds to TRBD1 (5 bases). There are 17 residues in the CDR3. Deletions cut 0 bases from V and 2 bases from J, with 14 bases between. CDR1 is PRHDT and CDR2 is FYEKMQ in the germline V gene (reference sequence). DNA of the CDR3: TGTGCCAGCAGCTTAGGCTCGCAGGGTGTGGCTGGAAACACCATATATTTT. Amino acids: CASSLGSQGVAGNTIYF.

The V and J genes are TRBV7-9 and TRBJ1-1; D not resolved. This CDR3 has 14 amino acids. Trimming stripped 2 bases from V and 3 bases from J, with 10 bases between. CDR1 SEHNR and CDR2 FQNEAQ come from the germline V gene (reference sequence). CDR3 residues: CASSLSGRDTEAFF. Written as DNA, the CDR3 is TGTGCCAGCAGCTTATCGGGTCGGGACACTGAAGCTTTCTTT.

CDR3 residues: CAISEPLGQKQETQYF. The CDR3 nucleotides are TGTGCCATCAGTGAGCCACTCGGACAGAAACAAGAGACCCAGTACTTC. This chain connects TRBV10-3 to TRBJ2-5; the D gene is possibly TRBD1 (6 bases). CDR1 and CDR2 from the germline V gene are ENHRY and SYGVKD. V lost 2 bases and J lost 2, with 15 bases in between. The CDR3 spans 16 residues.

As regards this clone: Its ends do not fully match the called genes, so a read error is possible. The chain recombines TRBV7-7 with TRBJ2-3; 11 bases line up with TRBD1. This CDR3 comprises 16 residues. The germline gives CDR1 SSHAT, CDR2 FNYEAQ (reference sequence). CDR3: CASSPRTGGAADTQYF. CDR3 bases: TGTGCTAGCAGCCCACGGACAGGGGGCGCGGCAGATACGCAGTATTTT.

This clone appeared once. The chain recombines TRBV19 with TRBJ1-2, with 9 bases lining up with TRBD1. V lost 9 bases to trimming and J lost 4 bases; unmatched junction nucleotides: 9. Germline values: CDR1 LNHDA, CDR2 SQIVND (reference sequence). The CDR3 is 14 amino acids. The CDR3 region has the DNA TGTGCCAGCAGATCCGAGGACAGGGGCTATGGCTACACCTTC. This translates into CASRSEDRGYGYTF.

This clone has only one observation. The V and J genes are TRBV6-5 and TRBJ2-3; TRBD1 aligns across 10 bases. CDR3 size: 12 residues. Germline V gene lookup returns CDR1 MNHEY and CDR2 SVGAGI. The junction had 5 bases not matched to a gene; V was cut back by 6 bases and J by 11 bases. This CDR3 is CASRPTGGGQYF. The CDR3 DNA is TGTGCCAGCAGACCGACAGGGGGCGGGCAGTATTTT.

The V gene is TRBV27, the J gene TRBJ2-7; 7 bases match TRBD1. V lost 4 bases and J lost 4; bases outside the gene matches: 13. Germline V gene lookup returns CDR1 MNHEY and CDR2 SMNVEV (reference sequence). The CDR3 extends over 16 amino acids. This chain's CDR3 is CASSSLPGQPDYEQYF. The CDR3 nucleotides read TGTGCCAGCAGTTCTTTACCGGGACAGCCGGATTACGAGCAGTACTTC.